This T cell receptor (beta chain) is from a study of PD-1 blockade in classical Hodgkin lymphoma. This clone was seen once. Time point indicated: cycle 4 day 1 (C4D1), after less than 7 weeks of nivolumab. In every patient, relapse followed autologous stem cell transplantation, while exposure to brentuximab vedotin differed. The assay was immunoSEQ multiplex PCR, and TCRdb's table has in-frame clones only and misses some. This table holds under 25,000 clones, more than 65% found once. The V end lost 6 bases, the J end lost 5 bases, and 19 bases lay between the germline ends. The CDR3 is 16 amino acids. Germline loops: CDR1 MNHEY, CDR2 SMNVEV (reference sequence).

The TCR originated in a human donor with classical Hodgkin lymphoma. The sample in question was peripheral blood mononuclear cells (PBMCs), obtained before the fourth cycle of nivolumab. The chain couples TRBV27 to TRBJ2-2; the D gene could be TRBD1 or TRBD2 (6 bases each). CDR3 DNA sequence: TGTGCCAGCAGACGACAGGCACAGGAGGGAACCGGGGAGCTGTTTTTT. As protein: CASRRQAQEGTGELFF.